A selection of T cell receptor beta chains follows, all from one sample in a study of identical twins. A single record per CDR3 protein comes from TCRdb applying MiXCR to the 5' RACE reads. The sample yields 200,000 to 250,000 distinct CDR3 sequences, under 8.5% seen once. The data were also submitted as part of a second study, on T cells expressing NK-cell markers.

The sample was CD8+ T cells sorted from blood. The receptor set was obtained from a woman aged 18-29 years in good health. CDR3s include the opening cysteine and the closing phenylalanine or tryptophan. Each record gives: CDR3 length, J gene, clone size, D gene, V gene, CDR3 DNA, CDR3 protein. A D gene is named only where the DNA matches it firmly. Only some rows state a clone size, as once, few, many or a class for expanded clones.

18 TRBJ2-3 many TRBD2 TRBV15 TGTGCCACCAGCAGAGATCTCAGCGGGGGGCCCCTCACAGATACGCAGTATTTT CATSRDLSGGPLTDTQYF
15 TRBJ2-7 few . TRBV12-3/TRBV12-4 TGTGCCAGCACGAGGAGGGGGGCGAGGGGTTACGAGCAGTACTTC CASTRRGARGYEQYF
14 TRBJ2-7 many TRBD1 TRBV5-1 TGCGCCAGTTCAGGGACAGACCCCTCCTACGAGCAGTACTTC CASSGTDPSYEQYF
14 TRBJ2-7 medium-sized TRBD2 TRBV6-2/TRBV6-3 TGTGCCAGCAGTTACGCTAGCGGGAGTTACGAGCAGTACTTC CASSYASGSYEQYF
18 TRBJ2-1 few TRBD2 TRBV5-1 TGCGCCAGCAGCTTTTGGCCTGGGACTAGCGAAACATACAATGAGCAGTTCTTC CASSFWPGTSETYNEQFF
16 TRBJ2-3 many TRBD2 TRBV9 TGTGCCAGCAGCGGGTCCGGGACTAGAATAACAGATACGCAGTATTTT CASSGSGTRITDTQYF
13 TRBJ2-3 . TRBD2 TRBV5-1 TGCGCCAGCCTTGGACTAGCGTCAGATACGCAGTATTTT CASLGLASDTQYF
12 TRBJ1-4 many . TRBV14 TGTGCCAGCAGCCAAAGCGAATCATCGGTGTTTTTT CASSQSESSVFF
14 TRBJ2-1 few . TRBV20-1 TGCAGTGCTGGAGACAGGTCCGACTACAATGAGCAGTTCTTC CSAGDRSDYNEQFF
13 TRBJ1-2 few . TRBV27 TGTGCCAGCAGTACGGGGGCTGTCGGCGGCTACACCTTC CASSTGAVGGYTF
12 TRBJ2-7 few . TRBV6-5 TGTGCCAGCAGTTACGCCGGGAACGAGCAGTACTTC CASSYAGNEQYF
15 TRBJ2-5 . TRBD1 TRBV9 TGTGCCAGCAGCCTCGAAGGGACAGGGGGAGAGACCCAGTACTTC CASSLEGTGGETQYF
14 TRBJ2-7 many . TRBV2 TGTGCCAGCATGGGGGCCCCGGCTCTATACGAGCAGTACTTC CASMGAPALYEQYF
14 TRBJ1-1 . . TRBV20-1 TGCAGTGCTAGAGACCTGGAAGGGCTTTCTGAAGCTTTCTTT CSARDLEGLSEAFF
14 TRBJ2-7 many . TRBV29-1 TGCAGCGTCGTCGTACTCTCCCACTCCTACGAGCAGTACTTC CSVVVLSHSYEQYF
15 TRBJ1-3 . TRBD1 TRBV5-1 TGCGCCAGCAGCTTGCGGGACAGGGAAAGAAACACCATATATTTT CASSLRDRERNTIYF
15 TRBJ1-5 . . TRBV11-3 TGTGCCAGCAGCCATGCGGCCATTCTGGATCAGCCCCAGCATTTT CASSHAAILDQPQHF
15 TRBJ2-1 many . TRBV7-8 TGTGCCAGCAGCTTAGCGCAATTTATGCGGGGCCAGCAGTTCTTC CASSLAQFMRGQQFF
14 TRBJ2-5 few . TRBV29-1 TGCAGCGTTGGCGACAGGTATATCGGGGAGACCCAGTACTTC CSVGDRYIGETQYF
14 TRBJ1-5 few . TRBV19 TGTGCCAGTAGTATCCAGGGAGGCAATCAGCCCCAGCATTTT CASSIQGGNQPQHF
10 TRBJ2-1 few . TRBV4-1 TGCGCCAGTGGGGCCCATGAGCAGTTCTTC CASGAHEQFF